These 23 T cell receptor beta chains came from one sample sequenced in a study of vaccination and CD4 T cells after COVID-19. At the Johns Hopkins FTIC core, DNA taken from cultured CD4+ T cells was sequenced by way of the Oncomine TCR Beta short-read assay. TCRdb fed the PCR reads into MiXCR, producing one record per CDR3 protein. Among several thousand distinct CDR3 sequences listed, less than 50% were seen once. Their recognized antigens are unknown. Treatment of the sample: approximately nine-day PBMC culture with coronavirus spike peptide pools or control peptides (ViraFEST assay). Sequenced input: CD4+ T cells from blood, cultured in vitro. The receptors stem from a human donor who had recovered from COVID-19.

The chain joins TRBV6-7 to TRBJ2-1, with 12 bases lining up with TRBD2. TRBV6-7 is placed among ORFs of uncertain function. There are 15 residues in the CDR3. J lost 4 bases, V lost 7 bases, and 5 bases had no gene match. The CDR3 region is CASTKTSGRYNEQFF. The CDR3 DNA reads TGTGCCAGCACCAAGACTAGCGGGAGATACAATGAGCAGTTCTTC.

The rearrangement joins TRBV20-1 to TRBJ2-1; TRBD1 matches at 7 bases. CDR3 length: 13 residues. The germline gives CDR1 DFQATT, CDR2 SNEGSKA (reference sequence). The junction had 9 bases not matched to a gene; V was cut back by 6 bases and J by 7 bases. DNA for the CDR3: TGCAGTGCCACGGCCAACAGGGGTAATGAGCAGTTCTTC. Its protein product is CSATANRGNEQFF.

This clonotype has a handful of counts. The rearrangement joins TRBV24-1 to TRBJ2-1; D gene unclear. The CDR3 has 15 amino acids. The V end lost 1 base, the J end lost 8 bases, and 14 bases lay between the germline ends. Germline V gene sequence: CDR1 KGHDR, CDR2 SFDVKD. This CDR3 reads CATSDLWTDQDEQFF. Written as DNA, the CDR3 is TGTGCCACCAGTGATTTATGGACCGATCAGGATGAGCAGTTCTTC.

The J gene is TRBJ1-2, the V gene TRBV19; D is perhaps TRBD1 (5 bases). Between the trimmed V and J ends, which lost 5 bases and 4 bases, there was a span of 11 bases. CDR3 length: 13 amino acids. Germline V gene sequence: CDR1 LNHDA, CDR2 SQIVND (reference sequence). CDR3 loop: CASSPPGPYGYTF. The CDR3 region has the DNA TGTGCCAGTAGTCCTCCAGGGCCCTATGGCTACACCTTC.

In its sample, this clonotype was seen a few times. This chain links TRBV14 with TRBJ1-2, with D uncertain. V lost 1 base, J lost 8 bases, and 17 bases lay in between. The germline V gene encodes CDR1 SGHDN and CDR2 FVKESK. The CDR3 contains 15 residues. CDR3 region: CASSQGSGRTAGYTF. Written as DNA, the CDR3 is TGTGCCAGCAGCCAAGGGTCGGGCCGGACGGCGGGCTACACCTTC.

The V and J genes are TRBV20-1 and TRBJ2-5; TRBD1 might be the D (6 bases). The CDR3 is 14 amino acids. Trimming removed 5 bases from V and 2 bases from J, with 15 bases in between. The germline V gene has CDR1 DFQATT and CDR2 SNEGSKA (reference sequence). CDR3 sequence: CSAYTGLRQETQYF. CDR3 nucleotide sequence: TGCAGTGCTTACACAGGGTTGAGGCAAGAGACCCAGTACTTC.

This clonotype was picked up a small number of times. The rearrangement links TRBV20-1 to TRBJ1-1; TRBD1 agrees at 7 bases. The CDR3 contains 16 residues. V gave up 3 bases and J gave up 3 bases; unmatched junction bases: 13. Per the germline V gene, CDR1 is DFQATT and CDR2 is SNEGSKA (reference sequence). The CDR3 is CSARIGGGSGYTEAFF. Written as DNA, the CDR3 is TGCAGTGCTAGGATCGGAGGGGGCAGTGGGTACACTGAAGCTTTCTTT.

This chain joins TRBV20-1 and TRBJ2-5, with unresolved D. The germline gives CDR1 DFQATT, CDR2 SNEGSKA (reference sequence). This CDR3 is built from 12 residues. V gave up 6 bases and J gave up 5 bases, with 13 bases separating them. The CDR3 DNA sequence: TGCAGTGCCAGCAACCAATGGGAGACCCAGTACTTC. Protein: CSASNQWETQYF.

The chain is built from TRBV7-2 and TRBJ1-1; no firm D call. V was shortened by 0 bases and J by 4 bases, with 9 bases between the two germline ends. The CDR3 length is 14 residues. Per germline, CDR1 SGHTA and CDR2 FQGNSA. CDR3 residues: CASSLAGWVTEAFF. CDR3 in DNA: TGTGCCAGCAGCTTAGCAGGGTGGGTCACTGAAGCTTTCTTT.

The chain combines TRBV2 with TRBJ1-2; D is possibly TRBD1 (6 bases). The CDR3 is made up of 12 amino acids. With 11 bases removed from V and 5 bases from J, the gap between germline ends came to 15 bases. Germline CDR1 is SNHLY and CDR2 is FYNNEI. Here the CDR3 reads CAGTPEGYGYTF. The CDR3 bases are TGTGCCGGGACACCGGAAGGTTATGGCTACACCTTC.

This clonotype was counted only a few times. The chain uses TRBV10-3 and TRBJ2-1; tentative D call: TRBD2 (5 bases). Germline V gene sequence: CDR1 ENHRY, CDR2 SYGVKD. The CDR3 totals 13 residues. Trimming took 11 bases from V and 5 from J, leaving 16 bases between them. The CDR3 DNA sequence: TGTGCCGGCCGTTTCGGACTGAACAATGAGCAGTTCTTC. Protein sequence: CAGRFGLNNEQFF.

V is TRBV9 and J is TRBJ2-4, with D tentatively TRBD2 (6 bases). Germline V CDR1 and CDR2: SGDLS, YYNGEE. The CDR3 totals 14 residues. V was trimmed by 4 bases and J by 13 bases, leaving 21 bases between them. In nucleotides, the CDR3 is TGTGCCAGCAGCCAGATGGGGTCTAGCGAGGTCCAGTACTTC. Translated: CASSQMGSSEVQYF.

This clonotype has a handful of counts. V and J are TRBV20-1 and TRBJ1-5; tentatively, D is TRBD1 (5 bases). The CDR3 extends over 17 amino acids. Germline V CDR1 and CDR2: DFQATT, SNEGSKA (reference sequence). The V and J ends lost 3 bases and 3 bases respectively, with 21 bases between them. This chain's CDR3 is CSASVPERGTNNQPQHF. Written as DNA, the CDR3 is TGCAGTGCTAGTGTCCCCGAACGTGGGACGAACAATCAGCCCCAGCATTTT.

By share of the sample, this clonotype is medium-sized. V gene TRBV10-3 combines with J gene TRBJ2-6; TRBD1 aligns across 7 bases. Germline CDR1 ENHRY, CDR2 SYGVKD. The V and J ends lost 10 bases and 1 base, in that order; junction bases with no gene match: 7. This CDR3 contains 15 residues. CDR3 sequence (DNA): TGTGCCACCTCCGGGACAGCGTCTGGGGCCAACGTCCTGACTTTC. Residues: CATSGTASGANVLTF.

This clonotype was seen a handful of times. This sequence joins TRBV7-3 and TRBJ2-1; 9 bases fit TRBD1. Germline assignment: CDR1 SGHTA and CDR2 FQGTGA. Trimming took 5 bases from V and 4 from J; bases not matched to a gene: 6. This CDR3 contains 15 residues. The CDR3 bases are TGTGCCAGCAGCGCGATGACAGGGGGATACAATGAGCAGTTCTTC. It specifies CASSAMTGGYNEQFF.

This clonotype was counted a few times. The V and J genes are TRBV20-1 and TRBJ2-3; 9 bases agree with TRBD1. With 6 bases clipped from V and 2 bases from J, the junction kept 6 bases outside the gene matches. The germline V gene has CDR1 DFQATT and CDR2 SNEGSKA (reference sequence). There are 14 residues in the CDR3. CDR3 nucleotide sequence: TGCAGTGCGTGGACAGGGGCTTCCACAGATACGCAGTATTTT. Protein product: CSAWTGASTDTQYF.

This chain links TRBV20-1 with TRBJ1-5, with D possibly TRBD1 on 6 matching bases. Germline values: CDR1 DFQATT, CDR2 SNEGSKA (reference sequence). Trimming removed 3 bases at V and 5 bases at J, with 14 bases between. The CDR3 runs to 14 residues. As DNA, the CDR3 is TGCAGTGCTAGCTCTGTGACAGGTGATCAGCCCCAGCATTTT. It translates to CSASSVTGDQPQHF.

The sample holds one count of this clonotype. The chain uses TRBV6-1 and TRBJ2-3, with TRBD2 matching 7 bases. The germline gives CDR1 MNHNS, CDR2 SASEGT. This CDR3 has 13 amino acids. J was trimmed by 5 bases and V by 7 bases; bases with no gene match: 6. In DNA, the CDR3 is TGTGCCAGCAAGGTGATAGCGGGAGATACGCAGTATTTT. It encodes CASKVIAGDTQYF.

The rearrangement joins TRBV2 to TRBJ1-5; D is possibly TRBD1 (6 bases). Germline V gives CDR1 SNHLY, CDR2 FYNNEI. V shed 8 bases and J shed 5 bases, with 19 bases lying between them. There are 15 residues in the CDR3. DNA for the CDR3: TGTGCCAGCTCTATTGCCCCCGAGGGGGATCAGCCCCAGCATTTT. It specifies CASSIAPEGDQPQHF.

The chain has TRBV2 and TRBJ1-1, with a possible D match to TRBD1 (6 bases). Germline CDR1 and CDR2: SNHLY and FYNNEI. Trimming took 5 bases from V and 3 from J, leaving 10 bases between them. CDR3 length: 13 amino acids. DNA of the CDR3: TGTGCCAGCAGTAATCACAGGGACACTGAAGCTTTCTTT. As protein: CASSNHRDTEAFF. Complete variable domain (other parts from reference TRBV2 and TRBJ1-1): EPEVTQTPSHQVTQMGQEVILRCVPISNHLYFYWYRQILGQKVEFLVSFYNNEISEKSEIFDDQFSVERPDGSNFTLKIRSTKLEDSAMYFCASSNHRDTEAFFGQGTRLTVV.

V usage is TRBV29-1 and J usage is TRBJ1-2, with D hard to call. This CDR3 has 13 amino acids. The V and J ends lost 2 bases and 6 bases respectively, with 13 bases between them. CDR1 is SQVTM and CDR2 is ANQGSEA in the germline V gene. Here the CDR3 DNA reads TGCAGCGTTGAACGGACGGGGTATAATGGCTACACCTTC. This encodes CSVERTGYNGYTF.

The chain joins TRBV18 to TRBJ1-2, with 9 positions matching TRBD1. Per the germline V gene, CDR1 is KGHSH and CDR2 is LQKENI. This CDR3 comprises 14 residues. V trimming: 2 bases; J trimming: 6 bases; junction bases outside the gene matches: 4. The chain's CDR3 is CASSPGTGSNGYTF. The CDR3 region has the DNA TGTGCCAGCTCACCAGGGACAGGGTCGAATGGCTACACCTTC. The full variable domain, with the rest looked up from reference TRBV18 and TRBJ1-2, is NAGVMQNPRHLVRRRGQEARLRCSPMKGHSHVYWYRQLPEEGLKFMVYLQKENIIDESGMPKERFSAEFPKEGPSILRIQQVVRGDSAAYFCASSPGTGSNGYTFGSGTRLTVV.

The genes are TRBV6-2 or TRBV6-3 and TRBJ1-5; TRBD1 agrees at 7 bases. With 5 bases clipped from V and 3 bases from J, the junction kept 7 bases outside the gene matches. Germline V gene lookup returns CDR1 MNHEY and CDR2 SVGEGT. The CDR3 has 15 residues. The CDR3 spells CASSRIQGSNQPQHF. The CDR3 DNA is TGTGCCAGCAGTCGAATACAGGGGTCCAATCAGCCCCAGCATTTT.